This entry lists 24 T cell receptor beta chains sequenced from one sample in a study of vaccination and CD4 T cells after COVID-19. Indicated treatment: approximately nine-day PBMC culture with coronavirus spike peptide pools or control peptides (ViraFEST assay). These receptors lack a known antigen. The Oncomine TCR Beta short-read assay was applied to DNA of cultured CD4+ T cells. TCRdb re-called the PCR reads with MiXCR, one entry per CDR3 protein. The profile shows about 13,000 distinct CDR3 sequences, around 38% of them singletons. Sequences were obtained from CD4+ T cells from blood, cultured in vitro. Source of these receptors: a human donor who had recovered from COVID-19.

The chain couples TRBV7-8 to TRBJ2-7; 13 bases map to TRBD2. Germline V lookup: CDR1 SGHVS, CDR2 FQNEAQ. V dropped 2 bases and J dropped 3; count of bases not matched to a gene: 7. CDR3 size: 17 residues. The CDR3 nucleotides read TGTGCCAGCAGCTTAAGTACTAGCGGGGGGGCCTTCTACGAGCAGTACTTC. Protein: CASSLSTSGGAFYEQYF.

V and J are TRBV24-1 and TRBJ2-2; D ambiguous. The CDR3 spans 16 residues. The germline gives CDR1 KGHDR, CDR2 SFDVKD. Trimming pared 4 bases from V and 1 base from J, leaving 12 bases between. CDR3 sequence (DNA): TGTGCCACCAGTGACCCTGCAACTGGGAACACCGGGGAGCTGTTTTTT. Its protein product is CATSDPATGNTGELFF.

Here the CDR3 reads CASTEISGPGTSYTEAFF. CDR3 nucleotides: TGTGCCAGTACCGAAATAAGCGGACCAGGAACATCGTACACTGAAGCTTTCTTT. The genes are TRBV19 and TRBJ1-1; no definite D call. Germline values: CDR1 LNHDA, CDR2 SQIVND (reference sequence). Trimming stripped 7 bases from V and 3 bases from J, with 27 bases between. There are 18 residues in the CDR3.

V is TRBV28 and J is TRBJ2-5; 12 positions agree with TRBD1. The germline V gene encodes CDR1 MDHEN and CDR2 SYDVKM. J was trimmed by 4 bases and V by 5 bases; bases with no gene match: 11. The CDR3 has 17 amino acids. CDR3 nucleotides: TGTGCCAGCAGTCCGTTTGTGGGACAGGGGGCCGGAGAGACCCAGTACTTC. Amino acids: CASSPFVGQGAGETQYF.

This chain links TRBV5-1 with TRBJ1-5; no reliable D call. V was trimmed by 3 bases and J by 5 bases, leaving 9 bases between them. Germline V CDR1 and CDR2: SGHRS, YFSETQ. This CDR3 has 13 residues. This chain's CDR3 is CASSSNVDQPQHF. DNA for the CDR3: TGCGCCAGCAGCTCCAACGTAGATCAGCCCCAGCATTTT.

The J gene is TRBJ2-7, the V gene TRBV30; 9 nucleotides match TRBD1. The V gene's germline CDR1 is GTSNPN and CDR2 SVGIG (reference sequence). The CDR3 is 12 amino acids. The V gene end was trimmed by 5 bases and the J gene end by 2 bases; junction bases not matched to a gene: 1. CDR3 loop: CAWGQGPYEQYF. CDR3 nucleotides: TGTGCCTGGGGACAGGGGCCCTACGAGCAGTACTTC.

The rearrangement uses TRBV6-1 and TRBJ1-2; the D gene is possibly TRBD1 (6 bases). Germline CDR1 MNHNS, CDR2 SASEGT. Trimming pared 7 bases from V and 2 bases from J, leaving 17 bases between. The CDR3 sequence is 15 residues long. The CDR3 DNA reads TGTGCCAGCATTACGACGGGGGCGCTGAACTATGGCTACACCTTC. As protein: CASITTGALNYGYTF.

V and J are TRBV5-1 and TRBJ2-7; maybe TRBD1 (6 bases). Germline V CDR1 and CDR2: SGHRS, YFSETQ. Trimming stripped 0 bases from V and 4 bases from J, with 11 bases between. The CDR3 totals 14 residues. This CDR3 is CASSLAPTGYEQYF. In nucleotides, the CDR3 is TGCGCCAGCAGCTTGGCACCCACAGGGTACGAGCAGTACTTC.

This clonotype is medium-sized (0.01 to 0.1%) in the sample. This rearrangement joins TRBV6-2 or TRBV6-3 to TRBJ2-5; 7 nucleotides line up with TRBD1. The germline CDR1 and CDR2 sequences are MNHEY and SVGEGT. V lost 2 bases and J lost 3; bases outside the gene matches: 6. The CDR3 runs to 15 residues. CDR3 in amino acids: CASSYAGTEKETQYF. The DNA of the CDR3 is TGTGCCAGCAGTTACGCCGGGACAGAAAAAGAGACCCAGTACTTC.

The chain couples TRBV12-2 to TRBJ1-1; the table assigns TRBD1, which was not confirmed against the DNA. TRBV12-2 is shown as a pseudogene. CDR3 length: 15 residues. Here the CDR3 DNA reads TGTGCAAGTCGCTTGGGCTACAGGGTCATCGCTGAAGCTTTCTTT. This translates into CASRLGYRVIAEAFF.

The CDR3 here is CSAWDLNTEAFF. The CDR3 nucleotides read TGCAGTGCTTGGGATTTGAACACTGAAGCTTTCTTT. This chain joins TRBV20-1 and TRBJ1-1; unclear D gene. The V end was cut by 5 bases, the J end by 0 bases, with 7 bases between. The germline V gene has CDR1 DFQATT and CDR2 SNEGSKA (reference sequence). The CDR3 length is 12 residues.

This chain links TRBV6-2 or TRBV6-3 with TRBJ1-1, with unresolved D. CDR1 and CDR2 (germline): MNHEY, SVGEGT. This CDR3 has 13 residues. Trimming pared 7 bases from V and 3 bases from J, leaving 12 bases between. The CDR3: CASTKRKDTEAFF. The CDR3 bases are TGTGCCAGCACCAAGCGGAAGGACACTGAAGCTTTCTTT.

This chain uses TRBV2 with TRBJ2-2, with D possibly TRBD2 on 6 matching bases. This CDR3 is 14 amino acids long. Germline V gene sequence: CDR1 SNHLY, CDR2 FYNNEI. V lost 2 bases to trimming and J lost 6 bases, with 10 bases between them. In DNA, the CDR3 is TGTGCCAGCAGTGAAACTAGCTTTCCCGGGGAGCTGTTTTTT. Translated: CASSETSFPGELFF.

The chain uses TRBV7-2 and TRBJ2-1, with 10 positions matching TRBD2. Germline V lookup: CDR1 SGHTA, CDR2 FQGNSA. Germline trimming cut 2 bases from V and 4 bases from J; bases unmatched to any gene: 2. The CDR3 contains 15 residues. The CDR3 DNA reads TGTGCCAGCAGCTTAAGCGGGGGGGCGTACAATGAGCAGTTCTTC. This sequence encodes CASSLSGGAYNEQFF.

The table lists this clonotype with a few counts. The genes are TRBV11-2 and TRBJ2-7; D gene ambiguous. Germline V CDR1 and CDR2: SGHAT, FQNNGV. The V end lost 6 bases, the J end lost 1 base, and 10 bases lay between the germline ends. CDR3 length: 13 amino acids. CDR3: CASRSAKSYEQYF. The CDR3 nucleotides are TGTGCCAGCAGATCAGCGAAATCCTACGAGCAGTACTTC.

The chain is built from TRBV6-5 and TRBJ2-4; TRBD2 might be the D (5 bases). CDR3 length equals 17 residues. Germline CDR1 MNHEY, CDR2 SVGAGI. V lost 4 bases and J 0 bases, leaving 16 bases between the germline ends. In nucleotides, the CDR3 is TGTGCCAGCAGTTCTAGGGTGGGAGAGATAGCCAAAAACATTCAGTACTTC. Amino acid sequence: CASSSRVGEIAKNIQYF.

The table lists this clonotype with a few counts. The rearrangement joins TRBV5-1 to TRBJ1-5, with D unresolved. Trimming pared 7 bases from V and 0 bases from J, leaving 8 bases between. Germline V gene sequence: CDR1 SGHRS, CDR2 YFSETQ. This CDR3 spans 13 amino acids. The CDR3, as DNA: TGCGCCAGCCGGAGGGATAGCAATCAGCCCCAGCATTTT. Translation gives CASRRDSNQPQHF. Filled out from reference TRBV5-1 and TRBJ1-5, the complete variable domain reads KAGVTQTPRYLIKTRGQQVTLSCSPISGHRSVSWYQQTPGQGLQFLFEYFSETQRNKGNFPGRFSGRQFSNSRSEMNVSTLELGDSALYLCASRRDSNQPQHFGDGTRLSIL.

The genes are TRBV19 and TRBJ1-2, with D possibly being TRBD1 (6 bases). Germline lookup yields CDR1 LNHDA and CDR2 SQIVND (reference sequence). The CDR3 totals 16 residues. V was clipped by 4 bases and J by 4 bases, with 19 bases between them. The CDR3 is CASSTSWGGRGYGYTF. The CDR3 region has the DNA TGTGCCAGTAGTACGTCCTGGGGGGGCCGCGGCTATGGCTACACCTTC.

The rearrangement links TRBV7-2 to TRBJ2-5; 9 bases map to TRBD2. This CDR3 has 14 residues. Trimming at V came to 1 base and at J to 5 bases, leaving 2 bases not matched to a gene. Germline V gene sequence: CDR1 SGHTA, CDR2 FQGNSA. As DNA, the CDR3 is TGTGCCAGCAGCTTAGTAAGCGGGGGGGAGACCCAGTACTTC. It encodes CASSLVSGGETQYF.

This clonotype was detected once. V is TRBV27 and J is TRBJ1-2; no firm D call. This CDR3 region has 14 residues. Per germline, CDR1 MNHEY and CDR2 SMNVEV (reference sequence). V was cut by 2 bases and J by 8 bases, with 15 bases left in between. This CDR3 is CASSLDSSGLGYTF. CDR3 coding DNA: TGTGCCAGCAGTTTAGATTCTTCCGGGTTGGGCTACACCTTC.

This clonotype has more than one count but fewer than ten. The chain has TRBV20-1 and TRBJ1-2; TRBD1 is a possible D gene (6 bases). The ends were cut back, 4 bases at V and 4 bases at J, with 22 bases in the middle. Germline lookup yields CDR1 DFQATT and CDR2 SNEGSKA (reference sequence). The CDR3 is 16 amino acids. The chain's CDR3 is CSAIGDQAGASYGYTF. The CDR3 DNA is TGCAGTGCTATAGGGGATCAAGCGGGGGCAAGCTATGGCTACACCTTC.

This clonotype was detected a few times. The V call is TRBV19, the J call TRBJ2-1; the D gene is possibly TRBD1 (6 bases). The CDR3 spans 15 residues. V gave up 5 bases and J gave up 1 base, with 12 bases separating them. In germline, CDR1 is LNHDA, CDR2 SQIVND (reference sequence). CDR3 in amino acids: CASSPWTESYNEQFF. In DNA form, the CDR3 reads TGTGCCAGTAGTCCGTGGACAGAGTCCTACAATGAGCAGTTCTTC.

This clonotype was counted a few times. The J gene is TRBJ2-1, the V gene TRBV5-6; TRBD1 might be the D (5 bases). Deletions cut 1 base from V and 5 bases from J, with 10 bases between. CDR3 size: 14 residues. Germline-derived CDR1 and CDR2 are SGHDT and YYEEEE. The CDR3 nucleotides read TGTGCCAGCAGCTTGCTCGACAGAAACAATGAGCAGTTCTTC. Translation gives CASSLLDRNNEQFF.

The V and J genes are TRBV11-2 and TRBJ1-1; TRBD1 is a possible D gene (6 bases). V shed 4 bases and J shed 7 bases, with 16 bases lying between them. CDR1 SGHAT and CDR2 FQNNGV come from the germline V gene. The length of the CDR3 is 14 residues. The CDR3: CASSSSLQGLEAFF. CDR3 DNA sequence: TGTGCCAGCAGCTCGTCCCTACAGGGACTTGAAGCTTTCTTT. Looking up the rest from reference TRBV11-2 and TRBJ1-1 gives the full variable domain: EAGVAQSPRYKIIEKRQSVAFWCNPISGHATLYWYQQILGQGPKLLIQFQNNGVVDDSQLPKDRFSAERLKGVDSTLKIQPAKLEDSAVYLCASSSSLQGLEAFFGQGTRLTVV.